Listed here are 28 T cell receptor beta chains from one sample, sequenced in a study of control samples from healthy donors and cancer patients (dated by TCRdb to 2019 to 2021). The library was generated by the immunoSEQ multiplex PCR assay. Held by TCRdb, this immuneACCESS table contains in-frame sequences only and omits some clones. Under half of the omission traces to an unresolved V gene where checked; the cause of the rest is unknown. Recorded for this sample are 150,000 to 200,000 clones; nearly 90% of them occurred a single time. The ten most abundant clones make up 1.3% to 1.5% of the sample. Sequencing was performed on blood. The source of these receptors is a woman aged 45 to 65 in good health.

The chain uses TRBV5-1 and TRBJ2-4; 9 bases fit TRBD1. The ends lost 4 bases at V and 8 bases at J; junction bases unmatched: 4. Germline V gives CDR1 SGHRS, CDR2 YFSETQ. The CDR3 runs to 13 residues. The CDR3 protein is CASSGGQGYIQYF. The DNA for the CDR3 is TGCGCCAGCAGCGGAGGACAGGGGTACATTCAGTACTTC.

The rearrangement uses TRBV6-2 or TRBV6-3 and TRBJ2-7, with 7 bases aligning to TRBD1. There are 14 residues in the CDR3. Germline V CDR1 and CDR2: MNHEY, SVGEGT. After removal of 5 bases from V and 2 bases from J, the junction contained 6 bases not matched to a gene. The CDR3: CASSLDRVAYEQYF. CDR3 in DNA: TGTGCCAGCAGTCTAGACAGGGTCGCCTACGAGCAGTACTTC.

DNA for the CDR3: TGTGCCAGCAGCAGCCGGGTAGCGGTGAACACCGGGGAGCTGTTTTTT. It encodes CASSSRVAVNTGELFF. The V call is TRBV13, the J call TRBJ2-2, with D possibly matching TRBD2 (6 bases). The CDR3 has 16 residues. In germline, CDR1 is PRHDT, CDR2 FYEKMQ (reference sequence). The germline V and J ends were trimmed by 5 bases and 1 base, with 14 bases remaining between them.

The V call is TRBV2, the J call TRBJ1-2; no firm D call. The CDR3 contains 14 residues. Germline V gene lookup returns CDR1 SNHLY and CDR2 FYNNEI. The V gene lost 3 bases and the J gene lost 4 bases, with 12 bases spanning the gap. The DNA of the CDR3 is TGTGCCAGCAGTGACAGTCCCTTTCCCTATGGCTACACCTTC. The encoded protein is CASSDSPFPYGYTF.

The rearrangement joins TRBV2 to TRBJ2-3; 10 nucleotides match TRBD2. This CDR3 contains 14 residues. Looked up from germline, CDR1 is SNHLY and CDR2 is FYNNEI. J lost 3 bases, V lost 7 bases, and 4 bases had no gene match. CDR3 amino acids: CASKLAGNTDTQYF. As DNA, the CDR3 is TGTGCCAGCAAACTAGCGGGGAATACAGATACGCAGTATTTT.

The V call is TRBV24-1, the J call TRBJ2-2; TRBD2 matches at 7 bases. The CDR3 contains 16 residues. CDR1 KGHDR and CDR2 SFDVKD come from the germline V gene. The trim removed 4 bases at V and 7 bases at J, leaving 11 bases unmatched. CDR3 DNA: TGTGCCACCAGTGACCGGACTAGGAGCGAAAGCGGGGAGCTGTTTTTT. Translation gives CATSDRTRSESGELFF.

The gene calls are TRBV18 and TRBJ2-1; 8 bases line up with TRBD1. Germline CDR1 reads KGHSH; CDR2 reads LQKENI. V lost 6 bases and J lost 5; bases outside the gene matches: 3. The CDR3 consists of 13 residues. This CDR3 is CASSGQGHNEQFF. The CDR3 region has the DNA TGTGCCAGCTCCGGACAGGGCCACAATGAGCAGTTCTTC.

The rearrangement joins TRBV7-3 to TRBJ2-3, with no clear D. Per germline, CDR1 SGHTA and CDR2 FQGTGA. Trimming stripped 5 bases from V and 0 bases from J, with 12 bases between. This CDR3 contains 15 residues. CDR3 residues: CASSLGQVSTDTQYF. The CDR3 DNA reads TGTGCCAGCAGCCTAGGGCAGGTTAGCACAGATACGCAGTATTTT.

J is TRBJ1-4 and V is TRBV10-3; 7 nucleotides match TRBD1. The ends lost 4 bases at V and 9 bases at J; junction bases unmatched: 8. Germline loops: CDR1 ENHRY, CDR2 SYGVKD. The CDR3 has 14 amino acids. This CDR3 reads CAISVDRDSKKLFF. The CDR3 nucleotides read TGTGCCATCAGTGTTGACAGGGATTCGAAAAAACTGTTTTTT.

The chain has TRBV3-1 (or the pseudogene TRBV3-2) and TRBJ2-1, with D perhaps matching TRBD1 or TRBD2 (6 bases each). The germline CDR1 and CDR2 sequences are LGHDT and YNNKEL (reference sequence). The CDR3 length is 13 residues. Trimming took off 1 base at V and 9 bases at J, with 10 bases between the two ends. DNA of the CDR3: TGTGCCAGCAGCCAAGGGGGGGCAGGTGAGCAGTTCTTC. Its protein is CASSQGGAGEQFF.

The J gene is TRBJ2-2, the V gene TRBV5-1; D uncertain. V dropped 1 base and J dropped 3 bases, with 7 bases sitting between them. Germline V gene sequence: CDR1 SGHRS, CDR2 YFSETQ. The CDR3 runs 14 residues. Here the CDR3 reads CASSLSPDTGELFF. The CDR3 bases are TGCGCCAGCAGCTTGTCCCCGGACACCGGGGAGCTGTTTTTT.

The genes are TRBV6-2 or TRBV6-3 and TRBJ2-5; TRBD1 matches at 10 bases. Germline CDR1 and CDR2: MNHEY and SVGEGT. This CDR3 region has 17 residues. V was clipped by 4 bases and J by 5 bases; unmatched bases: 13. The CDR3 nucleotides are TGTGCCAGCAGTTCGGGTGGGAAGACAGGGGGCATGGAGACCCAGTACTTC. Its protein product is CASSSGGKTGGMETQYF.

The rearrangement links TRBV7-9 to TRBJ2-2; tentatively, D is TRBD2 (6 bases). Between the trimmed V and J ends, which lost 5 bases and 6 bases, there was a span of 19 bases. Germline lookup yields CDR1 SEHNR and CDR2 FQNEAQ (reference sequence). This CDR3 is 16 amino acids long. The CDR3 coding sequence is TGTGCCAGCAGCGACGGGGCTTTTACGGGAGCCGGGGAGCTGTTTTTT. The encoded protein is CASSDGAFTGAGELFF.

This clone was observed a single time. The chain has TRBV9 and TRBJ2-7; D possibly corresponds to TRBD2 (5 bases). V was clipped by 1 base and J by 0 bases, with 11 bases between them. The CDR3 consists of 15 residues. Germline CDR1 is SGDLS and CDR2 is YYNGEE. CDR3 nucleotides: TGTGCCAGCAGCGTATCAGCCGGGAACTCCTACGAGCAGTACTTC. Translation gives CASSVSAGNSYEQYF.

The chain links TRBV4-1 to TRBJ1-5, with D maybe TRBD1 (6 bases). Trimming took off 7 bases at V and 4 bases at J, with 17 bases between the two ends. The germline gives CDR1 MGHRA, CDR2 YSYEKL. This CDR3 is 15 amino acids long. The CDR3 here is CASTGTLGGNQPQHF. The CDR3 nucleotides read TGCGCCAGCACCGGGACATTGGGGGGAAATCAGCCCCAGCATTTT.

The rearrangement joins TRBV6-2 or TRBV6-3 to TRBJ1-1; no clear D. Deletions cut 4 bases from V and 1 base from J, with 10 bases between. CDR3 length equals 14 residues. The germline gives CDR1 MNHEY, CDR2 SVGEGT. The CDR3: CASSSQGKNTEAFF. For the CDR3, the DNA is TGTGCCAGCAGTTCCCAAGGTAAGAACACTGAAGCTTTCTTT.

The rearrangement links TRBV15 to TRBJ1-4, with 8 bases aligning to TRBD1. After removal of 4 bases from V and 4 bases from J, the junction contained 5 bases not matched to a gene. The CDR3 is made up of 15 amino acids. Germline values: CDR1 LNHNV, CDR2 YYDKDF (reference sequence). CDR3 protein: CATSIGTGRNEKLFF. As DNA, the CDR3 is TGTGCCACCAGCATCGGGACAGGCCGTAATGAAAAACTGTTTTTT.

The chain carries TRBV6-5 and TRBJ2-3; 7 nucleotides agree with TRBD2. CDR1 MNHEY and CDR2 SVGAGI come from the germline V gene. The CDR3 spans 15 residues. After removal of 6 bases from V and 4 bases from J, the junction contained 10 bases not matched to a gene. CDR3 residues: CASSLPGGIPDTQYF. The CDR3 coding sequence is TGTGCCAGCAGCCTTCCCGGGGGGATTCCAGATACGCAGTATTTT.

The rearrangement joins TRBV19 to TRBJ2-2, with 7 bases that match TRBD1. CDR3 length equals 15 residues. Trimming at V came to 5 bases and at J to 4 bases, leaving 7 bases not matched to a gene. In germline, CDR1 is LNHDA, CDR2 SQIVND (reference sequence). As DNA, the CDR3 is TGTGCCAGTAGTGTGACAGGGAAGGGCACCGGGGAGCTGTTTTTT. The encoded protein is CASSVTGKGTGELFF.

The chain employs TRBV9 and TRBJ2-3, with TRBD1 matching 8 bases. The CDR3 is made up of 14 amino acids. Trimming at V came to 2 bases and at J to 4 bases, leaving 3 bases not matched to a gene. The germline V gene has CDR1 SGDLS and CDR2 YYNGEE. The CDR3: CASSVQGAADTQYF. CDR3 coding DNA: TGTGCCAGCAGCGTCCAGGGGGCCGCAGATACGCAGTATTTT.

The chain recombines TRBV11-3 with TRBJ2-3; D assignment may be TRBD1 or TRBD2 (5 bases each). Germline V gene sequence: CDR1 SGHNT, CDR2 YENEEA. Trimming pared 1 base from V and 10 bases from J, leaving 12 bases between. The CDR3 length is 13 residues. CDR3 DNA: TGTGCCAGCAGCTTAGGGACTGGGACCGCGCAGTATTTT. As protein: CASSLGTGTAQYF. The full variable domain, with the rest looked up from reference TRBV11-3 and TRBJ2-3, is EAGVVQSPRYKIIEKKQPVAFWCNPISGHNTLYWYLQNLGQGPELLIRYENEEAVDDSQLPKDRFSAERLKGVDSTLKIQPAELGDSAVYLCASSLGTGTAQYFGPGTRLTVL.

The V call is TRBV11-1, the J call TRBJ1-1; TRBD1 agrees at 7 bases. Germline V gene sequence: CDR1 SGHAT, CDR2 FQDESV (reference sequence). The CDR3 consists of 14 residues. The ends lost 5 bases at V and 1 base at J; junction bases unmatched: 4. The CDR3 DNA reads as TGTGCCAGCAGCCTAAGACAGGGGAACACTGAAGCTTTCTTT. Its protein product is CASSLRQGNTEAFF.

V is TRBV6-5 and J is TRBJ1-5; D not certain. V was cut by 10 bases and J by 1 base, with 14 bases left in between. The CDR3 consists of 14 residues. Germline CDR1 is MNHEY and CDR2 is SVGAGI. CDR3 residues: CATRRESSNQPQHF. CDR3 sequence (DNA): TGTGCCACCCGTCGGGAATCAAGCAATCAGCCCCAGCATTTT.

CDR3 region: CASSLDMFQPQHF. DNA of the CDR3: TGTGCCAGCAGTTTAGACATGTTCCAGCCCCAGCATTTT. The rearrangement links TRBV28 to TRBJ1-5, with D unclear. The CDR3 has 13 residues. CDR1 is MDHEN and CDR2 is SYDVKM in the germline V gene. The V end was cut by 2 bases, the J end by 7 bases, with 9 bases between.

The CDR3 region is CASGVDNEQFF. CDR3 nucleotide sequence: TGTGCCAGCGGGGTGGACAATGAGCAGTTCTTC. The rearrangement links TRBV2 to TRBJ2-1, with D hard to call. V was pared by 8 bases and J by 5 bases, with 7 bases between. This CDR3 contains 11 residues. CDR1 SNHLY and CDR2 FYNNEI come from the germline V gene.

V usage is TRBV5-4 and J usage is TRBJ2-1; D gene uncertain. CDR3 size: 17 residues. Germline CDR1 is SGHNT and CDR2 is YYREEE (reference sequence). Trimming took 0 bases from V and 7 from J, leaving 20 bases between them. The CDR3 sequence: CASSLAPRSNEGNEQFF. The DNA of the CDR3 is TGTGCCAGCAGCTTGGCCCCACGCAGCAATGAAGGGAATGAGCAGTTCTTC.

The V call is TRBV28, the J call TRBJ1-2; D gene uncertain. The length of the CDR3 is 10 residues. The V gene lost 11 bases and the J gene lost 2 bases, with 6 bases spanning the gap. Germline V gene data show CDR1 as MDHEN and CDR2 as SYDVKM. Here the CDR3 reads CAPGNYGYTF. The CDR3 DNA reads as TGTGCCCCCGGCAACTATGGCTACACCTTC.

The V and J genes are TRBV28 and TRBJ1-1; no definite D call. In germline, CDR1 is MDHEN, CDR2 SYDVKM. The CDR3 has 15 residues. V was cut by 7 bases and J by 3 bases, with 18 bases left in between. CDR3 nucleotide sequence: TGTGCCAGCACCCCATGGCCGGGCGTGGACACTGAAGCTTTCTTT. The encoded protein is CASTPWPGVDTEAFF.